This TCR beta chain was sequenced during a study of cytomegalovirus exposure and HLA in healthy donors. Study outcomes and limitations: Among immune exposure information, only CMV serostatus was available. Excluded: some indistinguishable V segments such as TRBV6-2 and TRBV6-3.

Trimming removed 0 bases at V and 4 bases at J, with 4 bases between. From germline, CDR1 is MNHNY and CDR2 SVGAGI (reference sequence). This CDR3 spans 14 amino acids. This clone appeared a few times. The antigen remains unidentified. In the PCR, 60 Vbeta and 13 Jbeta primers were used. Sequencing was performed with immunoSEQ multiplex PCR; in TCRdb, only in-frame clones are kept and a portion is missing. Among 180,000 or so clones listed, 75% to 85% were seen once. This chain connects TRBV6-6 to TRBJ2-6, with no clear D. Material for sequencing was PBMCs. This TCR came from a man between 18 and 29 years old in good health and CMV-seronegative. CDR3 sequence (DNA): TGTGCCAGCAGTTACTCCCAAGGGGCCAACGTCCTGACTTTC. Its protein product is CASSYSQGANVLTF.